Each of the 2 T cell receptor beta chains below was sequenced from the same sample in a study of blood T cells in healthy people across ages. A second PCR of roughly 7 to 11 cycles used a sample-barcoded 5' primer and a J-beta primer mix. TCRdb redid the calling of the 5' RACE reads with MiXCR, one entry per CDR3 protein. The sample has roughly 1.7 million distinct CDR3 sequences, roughly 32% seen once. Input material: blood. Every receptor here comes from a woman aged 25 to 39 in good health.

The V call is TRBV11-1, the J call TRBJ2-7; TRBD2 matches at 9 bases. The CDR3 is 15 residues long. After removal of 5 bases from V and 4 bases from J, the junction contained 9 bases not matched to a gene. In germline, CDR1 is SGHAT, CDR2 FQDESV (reference sequence). The CDR3 region has the DNA TGTGCCAGCAGCCCAACGGGAGCGGGAGGATACGAGCAGTACTTC. This translates into CASSPTGAGGYEQYF.

The CDR3 protein is CSASTSATSGANVLTF. CDR3 bases: TGCAGTGCTAGTACTAGCGCAACCTCTGGGGCCAACGTCCTGACTTTC. The V and J genes are TRBV20-1 and TRBJ2-6, with TRBD2 identical over 7 bases. J gave up 0 bases and V 3 bases, and 5 bases lay outside the gene matches. This CDR3 contains 16 residues. Germline V gene sequence: CDR1 DFQATT, CDR2 SNEGSKA (reference sequence).